Below are 20 T cell receptor beta chains sequenced from a single sample in a study of neurological immune-mediated disorders. TCRdb itself ran the 5' RACE reads through MiXCR, one entry per CDR3 protein. The table lists 70,000 to 95,000 distinct CDR3 sequences, approximately 13% of them singletons. Time point specified: longitudinal time-point 2. The sequenced sample was PBMCs. These receptors were collected from a female donor with HTLV-1-associated myelopathy (HAM/TSP).

This clonotype showed up many times. This rearrangement joins TRBV14 to TRBJ2-7; 10 positions match TRBD2. The CDR3 is 13 amino acids. The germline V gene has CDR1 SGHDN and CDR2 FVKESK. V lost 2 bases and J lost 6; bases outside the gene matches: 1. The CDR3 loop reads CASSQLAGVEQYF. DNA for the CDR3: TGTGCCAGCAGCCAACTAGCGGGGGTCGAGCAGTACTTC.

This clonotype has a count of ten or more. The V call is TRBV5-6, the J call TRBJ2-7; 7 bases align to TRBD1. In germline, CDR1 is SGHDT, CDR2 YYEEEE. The junction had 3 bases not matched to a gene; V was cut back by 0 bases and J by 0 bases. The CDR3 is 15 amino acids. The chain's CDR3 is CASSLGQGLSYEQYF. Written as DNA, the CDR3 is TGTGCCAGCAGCTTGGGACAGGGCCTCTCCTACGAGCAGTACTTC.

Many counts were recorded for this clonotype. V usage is TRBV5-1 and J usage is TRBJ2-1, with 9 nucleotides matching TRBD2. V dropped 0 bases and J dropped 3; count of bases not matched to a gene: 4. The length of the CDR3 is 16 residues. Germline V gives CDR1 SGHRS, CDR2 YFSETQ. The DNA of the CDR3 is TGCGCCAGCAGCTTGGAGGTTAGCGGGGGCTACAATGAGCAGTTCTTC. Protein product: CASSLEVSGGYNEQFF.

This clonotype was observed at least ten times. The chain recombines TRBV5-1 with TRBJ2-1, with 9 bases that match TRBD1. This CDR3 comprises 15 residues. Germline-derived CDR1 and CDR2 are SGHRS and YFSETQ. Germline trimming cut 5 bases from V and 5 bases from J; bases unmatched to any gene: 8. The CDR3 is CASSQGQGPNNEQFF. DNA of the CDR3: TGCGCCAGCAGTCAGGGACAGGGTCCCAACAATGAGCAGTTCTTC.

Many counts were recorded for this clonotype. The gene calls are TRBV6-6 and TRBJ1-2; unclear D gene. The CDR3 sequence is 13 residues long. Germline V lookup: CDR1 MNHNY, CDR2 SVGAGI (reference sequence). Trimming cost V 2 bases and J 2 bases, with 6 bases left between them. In DNA form, the CDR3 reads TGTGCCAGCAGTTACGATAAGAACTATGGCTACACCTTC. This encodes CASSYDKNYGYTF.

This clonotype was seen a handful of times. This chain links TRBV5-1 with TRBJ2-3; no clear D gene. The V and J ends lost 0 bases and 0 bases respectively, with 8 bases between them. The CDR3 length is 15 residues. The germline CDR1 and CDR2 sequences are SGHRS and YFSETQ. The CDR3 DNA follows: TGCGCCAGCAGCTTGGCCGTTGGTAGCACAGATACGCAGTATTTT. It codes for CASSLAVGSTDTQYF.

This clonotype was detected a few times. The chain combines TRBV7-9 with TRBJ1-4; D remains ambiguous. This CDR3 has 14 residues. The V gene lost 5 bases and the J gene lost 7 bases, with 14 bases spanning the gap. Germline CDR1 is SEHNR and CDR2 is FQNEAQ (reference sequence). CDR3 nucleotide sequence: TGTGCCAGCAGCAACCGGGCCTCTGCTGAAAAACTGTTTTTT. Protein product: CASSNRASAEKLFF.

This clonotype appeared many times. The V call is TRBV5-1, the J call TRBJ2-1, with 11 nucleotides matching TRBD2. Losses at the gene ends were 4 bases for V and 8 bases for J; bases not matched to a gene: 11. Germline V lookup: CDR1 SGHRS, CDR2 YFSETQ. The CDR3 runs to 16 residues. CDR3 residues: CASSLGIAGGVDEQFF. The CDR3 DNA sequence: TGCGCCAGCAGCCTAGGGATAGCGGGGGGGGTCGATGAGCAGTTCTTC.

This clonotype has ten or more counts. The V call is TRBV5-1, the J call TRBJ2-1; D gene ambiguous. V was pared by 4 bases and J by 3 bases, with 8 bases between. Germline assignment: CDR1 SGHRS and CDR2 YFSETQ. The CDR3 spans 13 residues. The CDR3 DNA follows: TGCGCCAGCAGCAGGGTAGGCTACAATGAGCAGTTCTTC. This translates into CASSRVGYNEQFF.

The table lists this clonotype with many counts. V is TRBV20-1 and J is TRBJ2-1; tentatively, D is TRBD1 (6 bases). This CDR3 has 16 residues. V lost 1 base, J lost 6 bases, and 19 bases lay in between. Germline V lookup: CDR1 DFQATT, CDR2 SNEGSKA (reference sequence). Here the CDR3 reads CSARVPRGLDFNEQFF. In DNA form, the CDR3 reads TGCAGTGCTAGAGTTCCCAGGGGATTAGATTTCAATGAGCAGTTCTTC.

The V call is TRBV12-3 or TRBV12-4, the J call TRBJ2-3, with D perhaps being TRBD1 or TRBD2 (5 bases each). CDR3 length: 16 amino acids. V lost 2 bases and J 4 bases, leaving 16 bases between the germline ends. The CDR3 coding sequence is TGTGCCAGCAGTTTACGGGGCTTCGGGTCCGCAGATACGCAGTATTTT. Residues: CASSLRGFGSADTQYF.

This clonotype was recorded at least ten times. This chain links TRBV5-1 with TRBJ1-1; D possibly corresponds to TRBD1 (5 bases). Germline V gene lookup returns CDR1 SGHRS and CDR2 YFSETQ. The length of the CDR3 is 13 residues. V dropped 5 bases and J dropped 3 bases, with 11 bases sitting between them. The CDR3 nucleotides are TGCGCCAGCAGTAGCGGGGCAGACACTGAAGCTTTCTTT. Translated: CASSSGADTEAFF.

This clonotype was detected ten times or more. The V call is TRBV10-2, the J call TRBJ2-7; D possibly matches TRBD1 or TRBD2 (5 bases each). CDR1 and CDR2 from the germline V gene are WSHSY and SAAADI. This CDR3 contains 13 residues. The CDR3 here is CACRDDGIYEQYF. CDR3 sequence (DNA): TGCGCTTGCAGGGATGACGGGATATACGAGCAGTACTTC.

V usage is TRBV28 and J usage is TRBJ2-7; a weak D match, TRBD1 (8 bases). The V end lost 10 bases, the J end lost 2 bases, and 18 bases lay between the germline ends. The CDR3 runs 14 residues. Germline CDR1 is MDHEN and CDR2 is SYDVKM. As DNA, the CDR3 is TGTGCCACCCCGAACAGGGGGAGGGCCTACGAGCAGTACTTC. As protein: CATPNRGRAYEQYF. The full variable domain, with the rest looked up from reference TRBV28 and TRBJ2-7, is DVKVTQSSRYLVKRTGEKVFLECVQDMDHENMFWYRQDPGLGLRLIYFSYDVKMKEKGDIPEGYSVSREKKERFSLILESASTNQTSMYLCATPNRGRAYEQYFGPGTRLTVT.

In its sample, this clonotype was seen many times. The CDR3 here is CSVGGTLAGDTDTQYF. DNA of the CDR3: TGCAGCGTTGGGGGGACACTAGCGGGGGACACAGATACGCAGTATTTT. The gene calls are TRBV29-1 and TRBJ2-3; 11 nucleotides align to TRBD2. CDR1 is SQVTM and CDR2 is ANQGSEA in the germline V gene. V trimming: 4 bases; J trimming: 2 bases; junction bases outside the gene matches: 8. The length of the CDR3 is 16 residues.

The chain employs TRBV2 and TRBJ2-7; D is unclear. This CDR3 spans 15 amino acids. The V end lost 5 bases, the J end lost 2 bases, and 16 bases lay between the germline ends. CDR1 is SNHLY and CDR2 is FYNNEI in the germline V gene. The CDR3 region is CASSLNPSSPYEQYF. The CDR3 coding sequence is TGTGCCAGCAGTTTAAACCCCTCTTCCCCCTACGAGCAGTACTTC.

This clonotype was observed at least ten times. The rearrangement links TRBV7-9 to TRBJ1-1, with D tentatively TRBD1 (6 bases). CDR1 SEHNR and CDR2 FQNEAQ come from the germline V gene (reference sequence). V was clipped by 5 bases and J by 1 base, with 11 bases between them. The CDR3 covers 14 residues. CDR3 sequence (DNA): TGTGCCAGCAGCCCACAGGGCGGGAACACTGAAGCTTTCTTT. This codes for CASSPQGGNTEAFF.

The CDR3 reads CSARTSRGIYEQYF. The CDR3 DNA sequence: TGCAGTGCTCGGACTTCTAGGGGAATCTACGAGCAGTACTTC. The V and J genes are TRBV20-1 and TRBJ2-7; D may be TRBD1 or TRBD2 (5 bases each). CDR1 is DFQATT, CDR2 SNEGSKA, per germline (reference sequence). The CDR3 spans 14 residues. The V end lost 5 bases, the J end lost 3 bases, and 17 bases lay between the germline ends.

This clonotype was picked up many times. The chain is built from TRBV5-6 and TRBJ2-1; D possibly corresponds to TRBD1 (6 bases). The V and J ends lost 3 bases and 5 bases respectively, with 9 bases between them. Per the germline V gene, CDR1 is SGHDT and CDR2 is YYEEEE. This CDR3 has 13 residues. The CDR3 DNA reads as TGTGCCAGCAGCTCGGACAGCCACAATGAGCAGTTCTTC. Translated: CASSSDSHNEQFF.

V gene TRBV20-1 combines with J gene TRBJ2-7; 12 bases fit TRBD2. Germline trimming cut 1 base from V and 6 bases from J; bases unmatched to any gene: 1. Germline CDR1 and CDR2: DFQATT and SNEGSKA (reference sequence). The CDR3 is made up of 13 amino acids. This CDR3 is CSARGTSGAEQYF. As DNA, the CDR3 is TGCAGTGCTAGAGGGACTAGCGGGGCCGAGCAGTACTTC.